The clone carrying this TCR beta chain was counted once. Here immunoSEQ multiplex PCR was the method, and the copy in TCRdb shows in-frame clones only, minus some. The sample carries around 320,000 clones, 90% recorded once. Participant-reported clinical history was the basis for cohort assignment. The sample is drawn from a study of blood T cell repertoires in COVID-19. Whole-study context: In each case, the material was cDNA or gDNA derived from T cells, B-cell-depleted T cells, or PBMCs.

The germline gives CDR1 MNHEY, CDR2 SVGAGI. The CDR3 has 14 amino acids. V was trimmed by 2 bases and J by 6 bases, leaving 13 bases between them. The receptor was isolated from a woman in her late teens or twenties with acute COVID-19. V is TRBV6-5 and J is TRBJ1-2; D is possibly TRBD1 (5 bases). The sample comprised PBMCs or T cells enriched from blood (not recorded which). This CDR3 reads CASSYQLGRDGYTF. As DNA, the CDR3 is TGTGCCAGCAGTTACCAACTGGGCAGGGATGGCTACACCTTC.